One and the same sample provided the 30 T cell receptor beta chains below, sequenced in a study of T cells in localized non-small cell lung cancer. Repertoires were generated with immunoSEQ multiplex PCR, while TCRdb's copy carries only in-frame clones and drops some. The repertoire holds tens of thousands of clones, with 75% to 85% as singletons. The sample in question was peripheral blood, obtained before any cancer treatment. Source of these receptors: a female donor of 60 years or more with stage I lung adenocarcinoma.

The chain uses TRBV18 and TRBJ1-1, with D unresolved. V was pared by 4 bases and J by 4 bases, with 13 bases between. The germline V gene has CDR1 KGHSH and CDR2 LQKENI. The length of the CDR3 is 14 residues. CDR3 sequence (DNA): TGTGCCAGCTCACTCAACATTGCGGGCACTGAAGCTTTCTTT. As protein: CASSLNIAGTEAFF. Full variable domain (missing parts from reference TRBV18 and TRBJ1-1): NAGVMQNPRHLVRRRGQEARLRCSPMKGHSHVYWYRQLPEEGLKFMVYLQKENIIDESGMPKERFSAEFPKEGPSILRIQQVVRGDSAAYFCASSLNIAGTEAFFGQGTRLTVV.

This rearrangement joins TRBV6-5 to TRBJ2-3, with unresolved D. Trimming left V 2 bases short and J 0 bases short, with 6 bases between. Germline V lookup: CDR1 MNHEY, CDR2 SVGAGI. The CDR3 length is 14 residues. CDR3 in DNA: TGTGCCAGCAGTTACCAAACCAGCACAGATACGCAGTATTTT. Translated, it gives CASSYQTSTDTQYF.

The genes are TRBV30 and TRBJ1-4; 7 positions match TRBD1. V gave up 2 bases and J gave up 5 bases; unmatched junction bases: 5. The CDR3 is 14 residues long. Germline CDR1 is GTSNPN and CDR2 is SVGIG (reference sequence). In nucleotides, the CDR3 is TGTGCCTGGAGTAAGACAGGGAGAAATGAAAAACTGTTTTTT. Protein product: CAWSKTGRNEKLFF. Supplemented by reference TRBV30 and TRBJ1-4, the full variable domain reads SQTIHQWPATLVQPVGSPLSLECTVEGTSNPNLYWYRQAAGRGLQLLFYSVGIGQISSEVPQNLSASRPQDRQFILSSKKLLLSDSGFYLCAWSKTGRNEKLFFGSGTQLSVL.

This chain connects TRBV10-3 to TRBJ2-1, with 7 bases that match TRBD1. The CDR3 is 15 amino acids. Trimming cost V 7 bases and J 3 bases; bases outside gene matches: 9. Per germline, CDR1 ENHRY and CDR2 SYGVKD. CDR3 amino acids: CAINRQGPNYNEQFF. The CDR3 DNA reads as TGTGCCATCAATCGACAGGGTCCTAACTACAATGAGCAGTTCTTC.

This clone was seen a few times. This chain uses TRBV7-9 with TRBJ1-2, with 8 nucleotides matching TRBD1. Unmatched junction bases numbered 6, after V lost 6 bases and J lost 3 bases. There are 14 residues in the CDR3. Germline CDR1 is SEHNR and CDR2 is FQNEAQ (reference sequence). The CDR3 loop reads CASSPGQGHYGYTF. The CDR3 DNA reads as TGTGCCAGCAGTCCAGGACAGGGCCACTATGGCTACACCTTC.

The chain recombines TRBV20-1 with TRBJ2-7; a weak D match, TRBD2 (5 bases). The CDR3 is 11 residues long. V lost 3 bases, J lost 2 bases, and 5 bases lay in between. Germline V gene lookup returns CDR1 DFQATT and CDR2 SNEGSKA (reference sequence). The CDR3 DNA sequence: TGCAGTGCTAGGGAGGCCTACGAGCAGTACTTC. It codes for CSAREAYEQYF.

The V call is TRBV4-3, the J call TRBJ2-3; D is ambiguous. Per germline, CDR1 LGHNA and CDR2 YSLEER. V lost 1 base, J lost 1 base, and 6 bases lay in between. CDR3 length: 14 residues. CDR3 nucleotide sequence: TGCGCCAGCAGCCAAGCCCTCGGCACAGATACGCAGTATTTT. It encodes CASSQALGTDTQYF.

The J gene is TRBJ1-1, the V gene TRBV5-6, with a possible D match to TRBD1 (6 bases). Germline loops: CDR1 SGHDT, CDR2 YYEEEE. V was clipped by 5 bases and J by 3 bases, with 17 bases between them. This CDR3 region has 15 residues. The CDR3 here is CASRNQGRRDTEAFF. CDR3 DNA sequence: TGTGCCAGCAGGAATCAGGGGCGGAGGGACACTGAAGCTTTCTTT.

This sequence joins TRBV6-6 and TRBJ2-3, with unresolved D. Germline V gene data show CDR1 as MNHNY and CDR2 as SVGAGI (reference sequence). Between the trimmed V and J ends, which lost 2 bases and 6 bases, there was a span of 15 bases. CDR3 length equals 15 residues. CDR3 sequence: CASSYEATRRDTQYF. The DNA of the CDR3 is TGTGCCAGCAGTTACGAAGCGACGAGGCGGGATACGCAGTATTTT.

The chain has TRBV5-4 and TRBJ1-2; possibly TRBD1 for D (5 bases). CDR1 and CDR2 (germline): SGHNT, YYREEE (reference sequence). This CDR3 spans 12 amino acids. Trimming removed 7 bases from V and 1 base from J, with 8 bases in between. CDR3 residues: CASGGVNYGYTF. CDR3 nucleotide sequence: TGTGCCAGCGGGGGGGTTAACTATGGCTACACCTTC.

Here the CDR3 reads CASSESRDHPRYNTEAFF. The CDR3 DNA reads TGTGCCAGCAGTGAATCGCGGGACCATCCCCGGTATAACACTGAAGCTTTCTTT. J is TRBJ1-1 and V is TRBV6-1, with a possible D match to TRBD1 (5 bases). CDR1 is MNHNS, CDR2 SASEGT, per germline. V was trimmed by 2 bases and J by 2 bases, leaving 21 bases between them. The CDR3 is 18 amino acids.

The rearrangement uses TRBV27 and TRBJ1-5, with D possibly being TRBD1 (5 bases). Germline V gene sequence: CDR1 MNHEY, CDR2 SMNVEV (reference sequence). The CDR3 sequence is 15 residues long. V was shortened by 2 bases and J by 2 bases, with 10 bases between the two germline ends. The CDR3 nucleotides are TGTGCCAGCAGTTTAGACAGCGGCGGCAATCAGCCCCAGCATTTT. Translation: CASSLDSGGNQPQHF.

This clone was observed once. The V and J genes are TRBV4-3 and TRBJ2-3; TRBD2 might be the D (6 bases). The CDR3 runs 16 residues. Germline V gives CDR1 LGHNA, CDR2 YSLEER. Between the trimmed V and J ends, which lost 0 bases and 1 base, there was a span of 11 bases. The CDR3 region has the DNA TGCGCCAGCAGCCAAGATCGGAGGGGCCGCACAGATACGCAGTATTTT. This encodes CASSQDRRGRTDTQYF.

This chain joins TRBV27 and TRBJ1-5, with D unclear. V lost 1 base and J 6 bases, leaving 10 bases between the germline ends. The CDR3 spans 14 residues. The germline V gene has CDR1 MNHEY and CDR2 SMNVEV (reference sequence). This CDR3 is CASSLLGYGQPQHF. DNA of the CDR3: TGTGCCAGCAGTTTATTAGGATATGGTCAGCCCCAGCATTTT.

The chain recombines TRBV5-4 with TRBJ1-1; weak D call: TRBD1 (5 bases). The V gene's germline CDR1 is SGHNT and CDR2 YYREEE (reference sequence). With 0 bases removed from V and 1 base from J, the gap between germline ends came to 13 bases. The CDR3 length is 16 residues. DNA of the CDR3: TGTGCCAGCAGCTTGGTGGGGTTGGGACGGAACACTGAAGCTTTCTTT. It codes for CASSLVGLGRNTEAFF.

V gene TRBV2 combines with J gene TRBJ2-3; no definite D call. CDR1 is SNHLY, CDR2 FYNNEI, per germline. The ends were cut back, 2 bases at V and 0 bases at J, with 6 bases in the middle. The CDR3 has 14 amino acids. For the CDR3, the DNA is TGTGCCAGCAGTGAATCCAGTAGCACAGATACGCAGTATTTT. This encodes CASSESSSTDTQYF. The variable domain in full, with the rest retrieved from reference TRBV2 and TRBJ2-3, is EPEVTQTPSHQVTQMGQEVILRCVPISNHLYFYWYRQILGQKVEFLVSFYNNEISEKSEIFDDQFSVERPDGSNFTLKIRSTKLEDSAMYFCASSESSSTDTQYFGPGTRLTVL.

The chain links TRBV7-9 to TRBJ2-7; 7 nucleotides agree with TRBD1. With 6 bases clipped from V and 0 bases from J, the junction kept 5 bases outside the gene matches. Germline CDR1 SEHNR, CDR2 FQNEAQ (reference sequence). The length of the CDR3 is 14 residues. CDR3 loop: CASRVTGNSYEQYF. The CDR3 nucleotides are TGTGCCAGCAGGGTGACAGGGAACTCCTACGAGCAGTACTTC. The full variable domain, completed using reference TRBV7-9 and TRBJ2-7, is DTGVSQNPRHKITKRGQNVTFRCDPISEHNRLYWYRQTLGQGPEFLTYFQNEAQLEKSRLLSDRFSAERPKGSFSTLEIQRTEQGDSAMYLCASRVTGNSYEQYFGPGTRLTVT.

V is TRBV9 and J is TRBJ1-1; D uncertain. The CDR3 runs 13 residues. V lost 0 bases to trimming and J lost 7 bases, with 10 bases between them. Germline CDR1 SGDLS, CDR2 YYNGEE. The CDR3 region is CASSVVPSGEAFF. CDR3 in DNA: TGTGCCAGCAGCGTAGTTCCTAGTGGTGAAGCTTTCTTT.

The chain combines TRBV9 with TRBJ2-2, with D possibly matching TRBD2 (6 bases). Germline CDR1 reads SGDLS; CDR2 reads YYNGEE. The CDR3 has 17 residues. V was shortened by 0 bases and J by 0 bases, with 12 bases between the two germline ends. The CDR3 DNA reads TGTGCCAGCAGCGTAGTGGATAGCGGATCGAACACCGGGGAGCTGTTTTTT. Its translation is CASSVVDSGSNTGELFF.

CDR3 region: CASSLGGYNEQFF. Here the CDR3 DNA reads TGCGCCAGCAGCTTGGGGGGCTACAATGAGCAGTTCTTC. The chain has TRBV5-1 and TRBJ2-1; D not certain. With 0 bases removed from V and 3 bases from J, the gap between germline ends came to 4 bases. This CDR3 comprises 13 residues. The germline gives CDR1 SGHRS, CDR2 YFSETQ.

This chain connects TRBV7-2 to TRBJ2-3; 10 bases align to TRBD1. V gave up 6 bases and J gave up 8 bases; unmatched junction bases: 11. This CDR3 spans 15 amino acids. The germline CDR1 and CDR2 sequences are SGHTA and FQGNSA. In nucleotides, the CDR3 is TGTGCCAGCAGTTCATCCGGACAGGGGGGAGTTACGCAGTATTTT. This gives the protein CASSSSGQGGVTQYF.

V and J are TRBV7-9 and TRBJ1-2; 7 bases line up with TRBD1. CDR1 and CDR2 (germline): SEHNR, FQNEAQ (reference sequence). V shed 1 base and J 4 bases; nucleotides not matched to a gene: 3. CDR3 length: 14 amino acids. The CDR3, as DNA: TGTGCCAGCAGCTTAGAACAGGGGAGCTATGGCTACACCTTC. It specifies CASSLEQGSYGYTF. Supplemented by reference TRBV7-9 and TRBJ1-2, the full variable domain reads DTGVSQNPRHKITKRGQNVTFRCDPISEHNRLYWYRQTLGQGPEFLTYFQNEAQLEKSRLLSDRFSAERPKGSFSTLEIQRTEQGDSAMYLCASSLEQGSYGYTFGSGTRLTVV.

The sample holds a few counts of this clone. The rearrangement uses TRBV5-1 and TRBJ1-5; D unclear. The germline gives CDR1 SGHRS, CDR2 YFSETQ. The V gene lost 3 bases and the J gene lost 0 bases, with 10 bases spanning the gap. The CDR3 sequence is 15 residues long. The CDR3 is CASSSEGNSNQPQHF. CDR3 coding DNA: TGCGCCAGCAGCTCGGAGGGAAATAGCAATCAGCCCCAGCATTTT.

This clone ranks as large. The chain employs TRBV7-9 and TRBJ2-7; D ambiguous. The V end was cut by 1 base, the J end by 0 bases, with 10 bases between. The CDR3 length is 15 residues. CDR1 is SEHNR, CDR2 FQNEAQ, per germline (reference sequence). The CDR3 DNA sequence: TGTGCCAGCAGCTTAGGCGTGACACCCTCCTACGAGCAGTACTTC. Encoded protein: CASSLGVTPSYEQYF.

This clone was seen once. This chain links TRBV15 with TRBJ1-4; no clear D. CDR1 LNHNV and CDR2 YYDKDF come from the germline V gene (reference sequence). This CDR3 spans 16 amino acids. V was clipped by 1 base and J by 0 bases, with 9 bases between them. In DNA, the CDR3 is TGTGCCACCAGCAGAGGCCACACGGCAACTAATGAAAAACTGTTTTTT. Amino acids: CATSRGHTATNEKLFF.

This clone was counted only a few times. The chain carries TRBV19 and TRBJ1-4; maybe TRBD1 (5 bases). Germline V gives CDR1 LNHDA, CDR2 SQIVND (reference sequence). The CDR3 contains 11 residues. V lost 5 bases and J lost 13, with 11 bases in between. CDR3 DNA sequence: TGTGCCAGTAGTTGGCGAGACAGACTGTTTTTT. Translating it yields CASSWRDRLFF.

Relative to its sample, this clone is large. DNA for the CDR3: TGTGCCTGGAGAGCGTACCTTGGGTCGAACACTGAAGCTTTCTTT. Its translation: CAWRAYLGSNTEAFF. The chain employs TRBV30 and TRBJ1-1; D call uncertain. The CDR3 has 15 amino acids. The germline V gene encodes CDR1 GTSNPN and CDR2 SVGIG (reference sequence). With 3 bases removed from V and 1 base from J, the gap between germline ends came to 15 bases. The full variable domain, with the rest looked up from reference TRBV30 and TRBJ1-1, is SQTIHQWPATLVQPVGSPLSLECTVEGTSNPNLYWYRQAAGRGLQLLFYSVGIGQISSEVPQNLSASRPQDRQFILSSKKLLLSDSGFYLCAWRAYLGSNTEAFFGQGTRLTVV.

In DNA form, the CDR3 reads TGTGCCAGCAGCTACTTCAGCTACGAGCAGTACTTC. It yields the protein CASSYFSYEQYF. The J gene is TRBJ2-7, the V gene TRBV7-9; D remains unclear. Trimming left V 4 bases short and J 3 bases short, with 7 bases between. CDR3 size: 12 residues. Germline-derived CDR1 and CDR2 are SEHNR and FQNEAQ (reference sequence).

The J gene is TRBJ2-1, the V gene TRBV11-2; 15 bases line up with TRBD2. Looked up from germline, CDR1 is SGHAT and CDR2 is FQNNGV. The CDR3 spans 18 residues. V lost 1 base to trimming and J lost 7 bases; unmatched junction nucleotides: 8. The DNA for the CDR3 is TGTGCCAGCAGCTTAGTGGGGACTAGCGGGAGGTCAAGTAATGAGCAGTTCTTC. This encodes CASSLVGTSGRSSNEQFF.

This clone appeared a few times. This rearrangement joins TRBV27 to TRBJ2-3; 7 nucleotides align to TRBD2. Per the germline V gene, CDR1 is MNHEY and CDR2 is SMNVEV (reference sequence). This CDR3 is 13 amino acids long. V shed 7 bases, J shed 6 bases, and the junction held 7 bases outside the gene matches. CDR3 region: CASNQPGGDTQYF. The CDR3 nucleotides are TGTGCCAGCAACCAACCCGGGGGGGATACGCAGTATTTT.